A selection of T cell receptor beta chains follows, all from one sample in a study of shared clonotypes between healthy human individuals. The method was immunoSEQ multiplex PCR; TCRdb's version includes in-frame clones alone and lacks a portion of them. The sample consists of about 2.4 million clones, roughly nine tenths of them appearing once. The sample taken for sequencing was naive CD4+ T cells sorted from blood. Source of these receptors: a man aged 18 to 29 in good health. The CDR3 runs from the conserved cysteine through the conserved F or W. A D gene is named only where the DNA matches it firmly. Clone size is stated in some rows and not others, as once, few, many or a class when expanded.

TGCGCCAGCCGCTTGGAAGGTGGAGTAAAAGGGGAAAGTTCACCCCTCCACTTT CASRLEGGVKGESSPLHF TRBV5-1 - - TRBJ1-6
TGTGCCAGCAGCCGCAGTGGAGATACGCAGTATTTT CASSRSGDTQYF TRBV2 - - TRBJ2-3
TGTGCTAGTGCTGGGGCGCAAGAGACCCAGTACTTC CASAGAQETQYF TRBV12-5 - - TRBJ2-5
TGTGCCAGTAGCACGACAGGGAATGAGCAGTTCTTC CASSTTGNEQFF TRBV19 - TRBD1 TRBJ2-1
TGTGCCAGCTCACCACCTATAGCGGGGGGGAAGGATGAGCAGTTCTTC CASSPPIAGGKDEQFF TRBV18 - TRBD2 TRBJ2-1
TGTGCCAGCAGTTACTCGAGCAGCTACGAGCAGTACTTC CASSYSSSYEQYF TRBV6-5 once - TRBJ2-7
TGTGCCAGCCGCAGTCAGGGAAACACTGAAGCTTTCTTT CASRSQGNTEAFF TRBV6-5 - - TRBJ1-1
TGTGCCAGCAGCTTATCTCCTTCGACAGGTCTTCTCACCGGACTGTTTTTT CASSLSPSTGLLTGLFF TRBV7-6 - - TRBJ1-4
TGTGCCAGCAGTTACAATGGGGCAGATACGCAGTATTTT CASSYNGADTQYF TRBV6-5 - - TRBJ2-3
TGTGCCAGCAGACAAGACGGGACCAGCGTGGGCGGCTACACCTTC CASRQDGTSVGGYTF TRBV5-4 - - TRBJ1-2
TGTGCCAGCAGCCCAGGGAGACTAGCGGGCGAGCAGTACTTC CASSPGRLAGEQYF TRBV11-2 - TRBD2 TRBJ2-7
TGTGCCACCAGCACCGACGGTAACTATGGCTACACCTTC CATSTDGNYGYTF TRBV15 - - TRBJ1-2
TGTGCCAGTAGTACCGTAGCGGGGGCGACTTACGAGCAGTACTTC CASSTVAGATYEQYF TRBV19 - TRBD2 TRBJ2-7
TGTGCCAGCAGCTTAGTCTCGACTAGCGGTACCTACGAGCAGTACTTC CASSLVSTSGTYEQYF TRBV7-6 - TRBD2 TRBJ2-7
TGCGCCAGCAGTGAGTCTGGAAGATCAGGAAACACCATATATTTT CASSESGRSGNTIYF TRBV10-1 - - TRBJ1-3
TGTGCCAGCAGCTCACTAGCGGGGGCAGGCGAGCAGTACTTC CASSSLAGAGEQYF TRBV5-4 - TRBD2 TRBJ2-7
TGTGCCAGCAGCTTGGAAGGACAGGGCGGCTATGGCTACACCTTC CASSLEGQGGYGYTF TRBV5-5 - TRBD1 TRBJ1-2
TGTGCCAGCAGCTTGAGGCAGGGGGCGGATGAGGGCTACACCTTC CASSLRQGADEGYTF TRBV5-4 once TRBD1 TRBJ1-2
TGCGCCAGCAGCCACCCGCGAGCGGGAGTCTACACCGGGGAGCTGTTTTTT CASSHPRAGVYTGELFF TRBV4-3 once TRBD2 TRBJ2-2
TGTGCCTTTGGGACAGGGGACGAAAAACTGTTTTTT CAFGTGDEKLFF TRBV30 - TRBD1 TRBJ1-4
TGTGCCAGCAGCATACTACTAGCGGCCAATGAGCAGTTCTTC CASSILLAANEQFF TRBV7-9 - TRBD2 TRBJ2-1
TGTGCCAGCATAGGGGCCTATAATTCACCCCTCCACTTT CASIGAYNSPLHF TRBV2 - - TRBJ1-6
TGCGCCAGCAGCGAGGGACAGGGGGCAAACACCATATATTTT CASSEGQGANTIYF TRBV5-1 - TRBD1 TRBJ1-3
TGTGCCAGCAGCGTATTAGGACAGGCTAATGAAAAACTGTTTTTT CASSVLGQANEKLFF TRBV9 - TRBD1 TRBJ1-4
TGTGCCAGTAGTATTTGGCCGGGACAGGGGTACTATGGCTACACCTTC CASSIWPGQGYYGYTF TRBV19 - TRBD1 TRBJ1-2
TGCAGCGTTGAGAGGGACAGGGGCGGAGAGCAGTACTTC CSVERDRGGEQYF TRBV29-1 - TRBD1 TRBJ2-7
TGTGCCAGCAGCAGTATTAGCGGGGGGGCCGGGAATGAGCAGTTCTTC CASSSISGGAGNEQFF TRBV11-2 - TRBD2 TRBJ2-1
TGTGCCAGCATTTGGAAGCGACAGGGGGCCTGTGATCAGCCCCAGCATTTT CASIWKRQGACDQPQHF TRBV21-1 - - TRBJ1-5